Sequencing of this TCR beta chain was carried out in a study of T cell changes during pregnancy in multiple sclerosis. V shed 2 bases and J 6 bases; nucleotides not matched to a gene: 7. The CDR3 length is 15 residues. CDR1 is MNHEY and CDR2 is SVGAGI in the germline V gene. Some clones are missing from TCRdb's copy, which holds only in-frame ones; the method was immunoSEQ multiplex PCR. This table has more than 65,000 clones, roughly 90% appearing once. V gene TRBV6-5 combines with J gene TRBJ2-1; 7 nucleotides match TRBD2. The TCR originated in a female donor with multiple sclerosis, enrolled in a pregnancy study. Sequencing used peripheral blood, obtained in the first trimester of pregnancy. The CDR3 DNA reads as TGTGCCAGCAGTTACCTAACTAGCGCACCCAATGAGCAGTTCTTC. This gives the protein CASSYLTSAPNEQFF.